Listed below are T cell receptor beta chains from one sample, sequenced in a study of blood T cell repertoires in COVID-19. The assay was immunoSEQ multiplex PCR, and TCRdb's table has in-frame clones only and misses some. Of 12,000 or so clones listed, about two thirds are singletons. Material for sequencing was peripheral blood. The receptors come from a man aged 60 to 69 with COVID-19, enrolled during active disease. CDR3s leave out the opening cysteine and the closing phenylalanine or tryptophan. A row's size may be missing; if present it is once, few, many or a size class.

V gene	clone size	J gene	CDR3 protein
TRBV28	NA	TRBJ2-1	ASKGRIYNEQF
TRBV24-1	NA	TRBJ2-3	ATSDRTIGEGDTQY
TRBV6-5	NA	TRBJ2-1	ASSYGLNGDEQF
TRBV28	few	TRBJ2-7	ASSLLQGRGGLPHEQY
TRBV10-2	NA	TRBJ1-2	ASSEARSESHGYT
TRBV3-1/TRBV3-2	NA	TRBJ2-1	ASSQAWSTPGYNEQF
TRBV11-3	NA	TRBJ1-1	ASRRQGMTF
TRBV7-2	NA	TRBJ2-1	ASSKRPSITYNEQF
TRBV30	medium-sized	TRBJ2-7	AWSIGGTVPYEQY
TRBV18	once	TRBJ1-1	ASSLGGDTEAF
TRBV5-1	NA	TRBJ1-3	ASSLDRSGNTIY
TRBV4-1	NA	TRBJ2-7	ASSLSRQGPSYEQY
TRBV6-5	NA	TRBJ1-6	ASSYRFGFDSPLH
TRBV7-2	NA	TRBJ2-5	ASSLLGLAGGLETQY
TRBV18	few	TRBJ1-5	ASSPNWRRGYSNQPQH
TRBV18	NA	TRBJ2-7	ASSPGQGYHEQY
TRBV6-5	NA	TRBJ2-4	ASGENIQY
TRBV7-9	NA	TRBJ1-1	ASSTTPGDVWSQWNTEAF
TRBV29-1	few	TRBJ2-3	SVTRKSTDTQY
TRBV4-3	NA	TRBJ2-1	ASSLDISSYNEQF
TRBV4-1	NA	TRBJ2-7	ASSQEGTVRGEQY
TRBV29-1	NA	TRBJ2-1	SVEGTSGRAIEQF
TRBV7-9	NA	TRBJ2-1	ATRGGNHLNEQF
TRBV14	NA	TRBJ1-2	ASSQAGIHGYT
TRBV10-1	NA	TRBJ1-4	ASPLGTGGEKLF
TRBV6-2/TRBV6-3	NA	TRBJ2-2	ASSTGRGGELF
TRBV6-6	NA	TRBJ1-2	ASSWGGGGKGYT
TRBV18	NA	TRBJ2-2	ASSSGRVAGELF
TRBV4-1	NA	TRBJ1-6	ASSHHDRPGQSPLH
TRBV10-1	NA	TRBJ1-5	ASTRVGAPNQPQH
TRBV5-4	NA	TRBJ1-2	ASSFDRSDGYT
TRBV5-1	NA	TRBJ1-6	ASSLNAGENSPLH
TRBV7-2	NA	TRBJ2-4	ASSDRGLAKNIQY
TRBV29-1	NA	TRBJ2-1	SVSPGGAREQF
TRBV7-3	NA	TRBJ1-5	ASSLTAGLNQPQH
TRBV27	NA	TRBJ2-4	ASSFLAGNPEAKNIQY
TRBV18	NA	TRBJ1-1	ASSMDRVSEAF
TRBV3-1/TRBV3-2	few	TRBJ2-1	ASSQGTRVTYNEQF